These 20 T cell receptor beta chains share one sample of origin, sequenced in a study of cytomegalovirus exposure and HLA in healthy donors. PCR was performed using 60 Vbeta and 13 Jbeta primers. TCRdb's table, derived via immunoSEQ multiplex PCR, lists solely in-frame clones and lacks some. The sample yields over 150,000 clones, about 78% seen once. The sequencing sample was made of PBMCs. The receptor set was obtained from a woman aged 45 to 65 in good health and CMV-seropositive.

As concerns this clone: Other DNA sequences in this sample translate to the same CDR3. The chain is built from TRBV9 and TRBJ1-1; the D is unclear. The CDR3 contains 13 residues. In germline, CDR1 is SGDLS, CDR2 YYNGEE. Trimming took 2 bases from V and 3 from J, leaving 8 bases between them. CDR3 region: CASSVAGDTEAFF. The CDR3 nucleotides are TGTGCCAGCAGCGTCGCGGGAGACACTGAAGCTTTCTTT.

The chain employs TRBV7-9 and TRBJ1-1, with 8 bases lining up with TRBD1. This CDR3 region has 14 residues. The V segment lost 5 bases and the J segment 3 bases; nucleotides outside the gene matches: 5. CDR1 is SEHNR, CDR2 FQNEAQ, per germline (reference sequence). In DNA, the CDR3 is TGTGCCAGCAGCGGAACAGGGGGATACACTGAAGCTTTCTTT. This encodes CASSGTGGYTEAFF.

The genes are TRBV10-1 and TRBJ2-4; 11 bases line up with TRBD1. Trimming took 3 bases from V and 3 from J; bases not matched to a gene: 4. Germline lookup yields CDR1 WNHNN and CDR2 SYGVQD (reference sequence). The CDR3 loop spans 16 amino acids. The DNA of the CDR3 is TGCGCCAGCAGTGATGGACAGGGGGCTGGCAAAAACATTCAGTACTTC. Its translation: CASSDGQGAGKNIQYF.

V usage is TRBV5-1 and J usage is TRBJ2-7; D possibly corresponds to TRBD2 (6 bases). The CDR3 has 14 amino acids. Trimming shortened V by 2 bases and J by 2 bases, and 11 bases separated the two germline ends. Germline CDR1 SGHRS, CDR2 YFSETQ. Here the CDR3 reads CASSFGGGPYEQYF. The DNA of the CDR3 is TGCGCCAGCAGCTTTGGAGGAGGGCCCTACGAGCAGTACTTC.

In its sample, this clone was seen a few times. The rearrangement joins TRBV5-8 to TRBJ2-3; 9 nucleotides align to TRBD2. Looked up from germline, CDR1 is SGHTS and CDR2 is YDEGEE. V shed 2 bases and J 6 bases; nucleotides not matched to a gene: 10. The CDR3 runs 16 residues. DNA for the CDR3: TGTGCCAGCAGCTTCAAACTAGCGGGTATTAAGGATACGCAGTATTTT. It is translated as CASSFKLAGIKDTQYF.

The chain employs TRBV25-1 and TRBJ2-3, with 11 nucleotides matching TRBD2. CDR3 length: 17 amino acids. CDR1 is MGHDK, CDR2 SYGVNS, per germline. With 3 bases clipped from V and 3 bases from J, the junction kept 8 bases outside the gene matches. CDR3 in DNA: TGTGCCAGCAGTGACCTCTCCCTAGCGGGGGGTACAGATACGCAGTATTTT. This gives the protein CASSDLSLAGGTDTQYF.

The CDR3 sequence is CASSERQDGYTF. DNA of the CDR3: TGTGCCAGCAGTGAGAGACAGGATGGCTACACCTTC. The chain is built from TRBV6-1 and TRBJ1-2; a possible D gene is TRBD1 (6 bases). Germline assignment: CDR1 MNHNS and CDR2 SASEGT. The length of the CDR3 is 12 residues. V lost 3 bases and J lost 6, with 8 bases in between.

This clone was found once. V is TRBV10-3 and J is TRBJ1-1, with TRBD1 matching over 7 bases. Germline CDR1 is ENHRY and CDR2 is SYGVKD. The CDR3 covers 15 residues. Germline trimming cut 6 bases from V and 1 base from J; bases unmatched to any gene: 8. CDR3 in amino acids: CAIRPFGQENTEAFF. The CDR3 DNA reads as TGTGCCATCAGGCCTTTCGGACAGGAGAACACTGAAGCTTTCTTT.

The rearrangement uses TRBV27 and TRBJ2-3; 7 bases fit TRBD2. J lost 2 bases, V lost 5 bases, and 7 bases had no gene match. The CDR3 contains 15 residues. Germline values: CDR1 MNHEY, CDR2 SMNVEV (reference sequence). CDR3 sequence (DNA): TGTGCCAGCAGTCCTCTGAGGGACTACACAGATACGCAGTATTTT. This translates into CASSPLRDYTDTQYF.

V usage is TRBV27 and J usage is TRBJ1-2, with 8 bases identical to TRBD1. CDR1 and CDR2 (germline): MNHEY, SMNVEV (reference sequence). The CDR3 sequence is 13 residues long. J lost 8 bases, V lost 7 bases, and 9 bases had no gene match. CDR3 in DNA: TGTGCCAGCAAATATCAGGGGGCGGGGGGCTACACCTTC. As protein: CASKYQGAGGYTF.

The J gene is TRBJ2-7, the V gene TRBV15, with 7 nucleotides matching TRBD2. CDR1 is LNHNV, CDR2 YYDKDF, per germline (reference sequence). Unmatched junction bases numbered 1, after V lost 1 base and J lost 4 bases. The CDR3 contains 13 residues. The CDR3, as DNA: TGTGCCACCAGCAGAGGGGAGGGGTACGAGCAGTACTTC. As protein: CATSRGEGYEQYF.

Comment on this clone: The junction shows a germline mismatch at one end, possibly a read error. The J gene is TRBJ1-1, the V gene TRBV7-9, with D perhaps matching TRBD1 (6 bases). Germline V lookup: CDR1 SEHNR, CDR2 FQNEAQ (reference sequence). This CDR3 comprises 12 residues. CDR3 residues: CSSSLITGEAFF. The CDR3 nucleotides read TGTTCCAGCAGCTTAATCACAGGGGAAGCTTTCTTT.

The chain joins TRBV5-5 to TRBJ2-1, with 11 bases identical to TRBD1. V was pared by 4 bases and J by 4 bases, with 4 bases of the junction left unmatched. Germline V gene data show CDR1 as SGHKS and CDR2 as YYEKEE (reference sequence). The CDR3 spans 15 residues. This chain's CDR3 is CASSLRDRGYNEQFF. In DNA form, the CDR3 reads TGTGCCAGCAGCCTCCGGGACAGGGGGTACAATGAGCAGTTCTTC.

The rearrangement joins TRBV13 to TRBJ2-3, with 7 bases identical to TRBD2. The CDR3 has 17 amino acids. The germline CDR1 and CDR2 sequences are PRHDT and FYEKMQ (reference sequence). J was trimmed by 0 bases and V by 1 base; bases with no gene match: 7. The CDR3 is CASSLVLWGGSTDTQYF. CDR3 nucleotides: TGTGCCAGCAGCTTAGTGTTGTGGGGGGGAAGCACAGATACGCAGTATTTT. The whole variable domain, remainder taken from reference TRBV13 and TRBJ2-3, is AAGVIQSPRHLIKEKRETATLKCYPIPRHDTVYWYQQGPGQDPQFLISFYEKMQSDKGSIPDRFSAQQFSDYHSELNMSSLELGDSALYFCASSLVLWGGSTDTQYFGPGTRLTVL.

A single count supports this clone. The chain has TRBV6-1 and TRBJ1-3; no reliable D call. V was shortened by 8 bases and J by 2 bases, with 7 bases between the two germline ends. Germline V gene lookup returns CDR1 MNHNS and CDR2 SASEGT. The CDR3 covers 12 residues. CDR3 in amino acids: CASSGTGNTIYF. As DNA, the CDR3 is TGTGCCAGCTCGGGAACTGGAAACACCATATATTTT.

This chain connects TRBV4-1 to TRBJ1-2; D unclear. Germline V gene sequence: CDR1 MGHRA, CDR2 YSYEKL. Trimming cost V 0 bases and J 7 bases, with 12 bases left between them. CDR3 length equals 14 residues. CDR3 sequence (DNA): TGCGCCAGCAGCCAAGAACCGGCCGGGTTTGGCTACACCTTC. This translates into CASSQEPAGFGYTF.

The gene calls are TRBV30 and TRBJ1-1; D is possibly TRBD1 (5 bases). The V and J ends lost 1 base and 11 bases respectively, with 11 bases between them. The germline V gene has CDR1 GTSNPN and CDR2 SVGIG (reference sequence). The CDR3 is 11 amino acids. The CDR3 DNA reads TGTGCCTGGAGTGCGGGGACTTCGGCTTTCTTT. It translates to CAWSAGTSAFF.

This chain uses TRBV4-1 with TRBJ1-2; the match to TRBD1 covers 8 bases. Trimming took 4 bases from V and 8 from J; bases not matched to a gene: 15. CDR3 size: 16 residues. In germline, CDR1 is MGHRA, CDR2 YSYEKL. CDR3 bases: TGCGCCAGCAGCCCAGGGGGCGGGACCCTAAAGGTCGGCTACACCTTC. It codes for CASSPGGGTLKVGYTF.

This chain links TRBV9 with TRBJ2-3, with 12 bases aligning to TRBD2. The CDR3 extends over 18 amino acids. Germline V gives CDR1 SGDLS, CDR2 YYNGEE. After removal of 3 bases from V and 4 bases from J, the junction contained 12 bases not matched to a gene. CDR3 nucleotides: TGTGCCAGCAGCGAGGTCCCCCGGACTAGCGGGATCCCAGATACGCAGTATTTT. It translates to CASSEVPRTSGIPDTQYF.

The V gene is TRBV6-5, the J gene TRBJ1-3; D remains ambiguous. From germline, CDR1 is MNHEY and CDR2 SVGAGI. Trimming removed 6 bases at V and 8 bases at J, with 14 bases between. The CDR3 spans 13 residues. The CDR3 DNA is TGTGCCAGCAGAACCCCGGTCGTAGACACCATATATTTT. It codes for CASRTPVVDTIYF.